Below are 24 T cell receptor beta chains sequenced from a single sample in a study of OX40 agonist ivuxolimab in advanced cancers. This table comes from immunoSEQ multiplex PCR, and its TCRdb copy is limited to in-frame clones, with some not included. The sample has roughly 59,000 clones, roughly 84% seen once. Here the sequenced sample was CD4+ or CD8+ T cells sorted from blood, taken in a trial of the OX40 agonist ivuxolimab. These receptors were collected from an adult with an advanced solid tumor such as melanoma, head and neck, liver or kidney cancer.

The chain is built from TRBV27 and TRBJ1-2, with 7 positions matching TRBD1. Trimming removed 7 bases from V and 8 bases from J; junction bases left unmatched: 13. The CDR3 covers 14 residues. CDR1 is MNHEY and CDR2 is SMNVEV in the germline V gene (reference sequence). The CDR3 region has the DNA TGTGCCAGCACCCCTGCAGGAGGGGGCGCAGGCTACACCTTC. Translating gives CASTPAGGGAGYTF.

The chain combines TRBV19 with TRBJ2-3, with D possibly TRBD2 on 5 matching bases. V lost 4 bases and J lost 4, with 18 bases in between. The germline gives CDR1 LNHDA, CDR2 SQIVND (reference sequence). The CDR3 consists of 16 residues. The CDR3 is CASSRGNGRWADTQYF. The CDR3 DNA is TGTGCCAGTAGTAGAGGGAACGGCAGGTGGGCAGATACGCAGTATTTT.

The rearrangement joins TRBV6-1 to TRBJ1-2, with TRBD1 as a possible D gene (5 bases). CDR1 and CDR2 (germline): MNHNS, SASEGT. Trimming took 2 bases from V and 8 from J, leaving 15 bases between them. The CDR3 runs to 14 residues. CDR3 nucleotide sequence: TGTGCCAGCAGTGAACAGGGAGGGGAGTCGGGCTACACCTTC. Protein sequence: CASSEQGGESGYTF.

This chain links TRBV30 with TRBJ1-6, with D maybe TRBD1 (6 bases). Looked up from germline, CDR1 is GTSNPN and CDR2 is SVGIG (reference sequence). CDR3 length: 20 residues. Trimming left V 0 bases short and J 4 bases short, with 25 bases between. CDR3 bases: TGTGCCTGGAGTGTACGCTGGGGGCGTAGGGTGCCGGGGTATAATTCACCCCTCCACTTT. Translated, it gives CAWSVRWGRRVPGYNSPLHF.

The V gene is TRBV2, the J gene TRBJ1-1; no clear D gene. The CDR3 totals 11 residues. Germline V lookup: CDR1 SNHLY, CDR2 FYNNEI. Between the trimmed V and J ends, which lost 7 bases and 11 bases, there was a span of 14 bases. The CDR3 region is CASTREVSAFF. CDR3 nucleotide sequence: TGTGCCAGCACTCGAGAGGTTTCGGCTTTCTTT. Complete variable domain (other parts from reference TRBV2 and TRBJ1-1): EPEVTQTPSHQVTQMGQEVILRCVPISNHLYFYWYRQILGQKVEFLVSFYNNEISEKSEIFDDQFSVERPDGSNFTLKIRSTKLEDSAMYFCASTREVSAFFGQGTRLTVV.

This clone has more than one count but fewer than ten. The chain links TRBV10-3 to TRBJ1-3; D is perhaps TRBD1 (5 bases). V was shortened by 2 bases and J by 0 bases, with 8 bases between the two germline ends. The CDR3 length is 15 residues. Germline lookup yields CDR1 ENHRY and CDR2 SYGVKD. CDR3 coding DNA: TGTGCCATCAGTGAGGGGGGGTTCTCTGGAAACACCATATATTTT. It codes for CAISEGGFSGNTIYF.

The V and J genes are TRBV7-8 and TRBJ2-1; 12 nucleotides match TRBD2. Germline-derived CDR1 and CDR2 are SGHVS and FQNEAQ. V shed 0 bases, J shed 10 bases, and the junction held 7 bases outside the gene matches. This CDR3 has 16 residues. The CDR3 is CASSLARLAGVEEQFF. The CDR3 nucleotides read TGTGCCAGCAGCTTAGCTCGACTAGCGGGGGTGGAGGAGCAGTTCTTC.

The chain is built from TRBV7-3 and TRBJ1-1; 8 bases are shared with TRBD1. V lost 3 bases, J lost 3 bases, and 6 bases stayed unmatched. Germline-derived CDR1 and CDR2 are SGHTA and FQGTGA. The CDR3 length is 15 residues. The CDR3 region has the DNA TGTGCCAGCAGCTTGACAGGGGACTCCTACACTGAAGCTTTCTTT. This translates into CASSLTGDSYTEAFF.

V is TRBV30 and J is TRBJ1-2; TRBD1 agrees at 10 bases. Germline CDR1 reads GTSNPN; CDR2 reads SVGIG (reference sequence). The CDR3 extends over 13 amino acids. V lost 8 bases, J lost 0 bases, and 3 bases stayed unmatched. The CDR3 is CAGTGAPNYGYTF. DNA of the CDR3: TGTGCCGGGACAGGGGCCCCTAACTATGGCTACACCTTC.

The table lists this clone with a count of one. The rearrangement uses TRBV18 and TRBJ2-7, with D perhaps assigned TRBD1 or TRBD2 (5 bases each). The length of the CDR3 is 15 residues. Trimming removed 3 bases at V and 5 bases at J, with 17 bases between. The germline V gene encodes CDR1 KGHSH and CDR2 LQKENI. The CDR3 spells CASSPAGTDPHEQYF. In nucleotides, the CDR3 is TGTGCCAGCTCACCGGCCGGGACCGACCCCCACGAGCAGTACTTC. The variable domain in full, with the rest retrieved from reference TRBV18 and TRBJ2-7, is NAGVMQNPRHLVRRRGQEARLRCSPMKGHSHVYWYRQLPEEGLKFMVYLQKENIIDESGMPKERFSAEFPKEGPSILRIQQVVRGDSAAYFCASSPAGTDPHEQYFGPGTRLTVT.

The V call is TRBV21-1, the J call TRBJ1-4; the D call TRBD1 from the table was never checked on the DNA. TRBV21-1 is reported as a pseudogene. The CDR3 length is 13 residues. The CDR3: CATRGQGGEKLFF. The CDR3 region has the DNA TGTGCCACTAGGGGACAGGGTGGTGAAAAACTGTTTTTT.

The J gene is TRBJ2-1, the V gene TRBV18; tentatively, D is TRBD1 or TRBD2 (5 bases each). Germline lookup yields CDR1 KGHSH and CDR2 LQKENI. CDR3 length equals 12 residues. The V gene lost 5 bases and the J gene lost 6 bases, with 8 bases spanning the gap. The CDR3 DNA reads as TGTGCCAGCTCATCCGGGGCCAATGAGCAGTTCTTC. Translated: CASSSGANEQFF. Full variable domain (rest looked up from reference TRBV18 and TRBJ2-1): NAGVMQNPRHLVRRRGQEARLRCSPMKGHSHVYWYRQLPEEGLKFMVYLQKENIIDESGMPKERFSAEFPKEGPSILRIQQVVRGDSAAYFCASSSGANEQFFGPGTRLTVL.

The rearrangement links TRBV18 to TRBJ2-4; a weak D match, TRBD1 (7 bases). CDR1 and CDR2 from the germline V gene are KGHSH and LQKENI. V lost 0 bases, J lost 7 bases, and 13 bases lay in between. There are 15 residues in the CDR3. The CDR3 DNA is TGTGCCAGCTCACCACCGTTACAGGGGAGGAACATTCAGTACTTC. This codes for CASSPPLQGRNIQYF.

The chain combines TRBV27 with TRBJ1-4; tentative D call: TRBD1 (5 bases). The germline V and J ends were trimmed by 3 bases and 0 bases, with 8 bases remaining between them. The CDR3 consists of 15 residues. Germline CDR1 MNHEY, CDR2 SMNVEV (reference sequence). In DNA form, the CDR3 reads TGTGCCAGCAGTTTGGAGGGGTCAACTAATGAAAAACTGTTTTTT. This encodes CASSLEGSTNEKLFF.

The chain couples TRBV4-2 to TRBJ1-2, with D uncertain. The CDR3 extends over 15 amino acids. Germline CDR1 reads LGHNA; CDR2 reads YNFKEQ. Trimming cost V 5 bases and J 4 bases, with 17 bases left between them. In nucleotides, the CDR3 is TGTGCCAGCAGCAGGGCTGGCGAGGGTAGCTATGGCTACACCTTC. Amino acids: CASSRAGEGSYGYTF.

The chain is built from TRBV4-2 and TRBJ2-5; 9 positions agree with TRBD2. This CDR3 is 18 amino acids long. Germline V gene lookup returns CDR1 LGHNA and CDR2 YNFKEQ. The V gene end was trimmed by 0 bases and the J gene end by 2 bases; junction bases not matched to a gene: 10. Written as DNA, the CDR3 is TGTGCCAGCAGCCAAGAATATCAGGGCGGGGGGGAACAAGAGACCCAGTACTTC. It is translated as CASSQEYQGGGEQETQYF.

V is TRBV14 and J is TRBJ2-5; 8 bases align to TRBD2. Germline V gene sequence: CDR1 SGHDN, CDR2 FVKESK. This CDR3 contains 15 residues. Unmatched junction bases numbered 12, after V lost 8 bases and J lost 4 bases. CDR3 region: CASEEAGGAGETQYF. The DNA for the CDR3 is TGTGCCAGCGAGGAGGCCGGGGGGGCCGGAGAGACCCAGTACTTC.

The chain recombines TRBV4-1 with TRBJ2-7, with 8 bases that match TRBD1. The CDR3 is made up of 15 amino acids. From germline, CDR1 is MGHRA and CDR2 YSYEKL. Germline trimming cut 4 bases from V and 4 bases from J; bases unmatched to any gene: 9. CDR3 in amino acids: CASSPNEGQGYEQYF. The CDR3 DNA reads as TGCGCCAGCAGCCCGAACGAAGGACAGGGTTACGAGCAGTACTTC.

The chain carries TRBV5-1 and TRBJ1-1, with 11 positions matching TRBD1. The V segment lost 3 bases and the J segment 0 bases; nucleotides outside the gene matches: 4. The germline gives CDR1 SGHRS, CDR2 YFSETQ. The CDR3 runs to 16 residues. The CDR3: CASSSGTGGMNTEAFF. In nucleotides, the CDR3 is TGCGCCAGCAGCTCGGGGACAGGGGGGATGAACACTGAAGCTTTCTTT.

This clone was seen only once. The chain employs TRBV29-1 and TRBJ2-2, with a possible D match to TRBD2 (6 bases). The CDR3 runs to 13 residues. The V end was cut by 4 bases, the J end by 6 bases, with 12 bases between. From germline, CDR1 is SQVTM and CDR2 ANQGSEA. Here the CDR3 DNA reads TGCAGCGTTGCAGTCGGGGGAGCCGGGGAGCTGTTTTTT. It is translated as CSVAVGGAGELFF.

CDR3 region: CASSLDGTIYNEQFF. As DNA, the CDR3 is TGTGCCAGCAGCTTAGATGGGACGATCTACAATGAGCAGTTCTTC. The V and J genes are TRBV11-3 and TRBJ2-1; D is perhaps TRBD1 or TRBD2 (5 bases each). This CDR3 has 15 amino acids. V was pared by 0 bases and J by 3 bases, with 9 bases between. CDR1 is SGHNT, CDR2 YENEEA, per germline.

This rearrangement joins TRBV28 to TRBJ2-7, with 7 bases fitting TRBD1. The CDR3 runs to 13 residues. Germline V gives CDR1 MDHEN, CDR2 SYDVKM. V trimming: 5 bases; J trimming: 4 bases; junction bases outside the gene matches: 5. The CDR3 is CASSPGQVYEQYF. The CDR3 DNA is TGTGCCAGCAGTCCCGGACAGGTGTACGAGCAGTACTTC. Complete variable domain (other parts from reference TRBV28 and TRBJ2-7): DVKVTQSSRYLVKRTGEKVFLECVQDMDHENMFWYRQDPGLGLRLIYFSYDVKMKEKGDIPEGYSVSREKKERFSLILESASTNQTSMYLCASSPGQVYEQYFGPGTRLTVT.

The chain joins TRBV6-1 to TRBJ2-5, with 7 positions matching TRBD1. After removal of 2 bases from V and 2 bases from J, the junction contained 2 bases not matched to a gene. The germline CDR1 and CDR2 sequences are MNHNS and SASEGT. This CDR3 region has 14 residues. In DNA, the CDR3 is TGTGCCAGCAGTGAAAGGGGGCAGCAAGAGACCCAGTACTTC. Protein sequence: CASSERGQQETQYF.

The V and J genes are TRBV4-3 and TRBJ2-1; D unclear. This CDR3 has 15 residues. The V and J ends lost 4 bases and 0 bases respectively, with 10 bases between them. Germline CDR1 reads LGHNA; CDR2 reads YSLEER. The CDR3 sequence is CASSPNPNSYNEQFF. The CDR3 DNA sequence: TGCGCCAGCAGCCCAAATCCCAACTCCTACAATGAGCAGTTCTTC.